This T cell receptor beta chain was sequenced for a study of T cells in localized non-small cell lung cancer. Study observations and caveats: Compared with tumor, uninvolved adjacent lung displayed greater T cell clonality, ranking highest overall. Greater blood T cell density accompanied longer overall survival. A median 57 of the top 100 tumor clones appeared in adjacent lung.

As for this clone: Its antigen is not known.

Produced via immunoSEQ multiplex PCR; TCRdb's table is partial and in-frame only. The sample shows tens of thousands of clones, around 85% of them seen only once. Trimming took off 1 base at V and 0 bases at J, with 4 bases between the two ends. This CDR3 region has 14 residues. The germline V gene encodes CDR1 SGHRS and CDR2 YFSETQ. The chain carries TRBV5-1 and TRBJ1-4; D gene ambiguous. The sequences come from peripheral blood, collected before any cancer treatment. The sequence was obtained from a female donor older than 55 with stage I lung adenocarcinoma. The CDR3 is CASSLTATNEKLFF. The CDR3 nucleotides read TGCGCCAGCAGCTTGACTGCAACTAATGAAAAACTGTTTTTT.